This TCR beta chain was sequenced for a study of T cell responses to AZD1222 COVID-19 vaccine. Study-wide context: Investigators merged groups given second doses at roughly 4 or roughly 12 weeks. Study observations and caveats: All repertoire sampling was performed exclusively after the peak T cell response. Recipients of two AZD1222 doses showed rising Spike-specific TCR breadth and depth.

The method was immunoSEQ multiplex PCR; TCRdb's version includes in-frame clones alone and lacks a portion of them. The sample includes about 150,000 clones, about nine tenths of them seen just once. Concerning this clone itself: The antigen is unknown.

V lost 6 bases, J lost 0 bases, and 7 bases lay in between. The CDR3 spans 13 residues. Germline-derived CDR1 and CDR2 are SEHNR and FQNEAQ (reference sequence). This specimen consisted of peripheral blood, obtained on day 0 of AZD1222 vaccination. The chain combines TRBV7-9 with TRBJ2-3; D is unresolved. The receptor's source is an adult in good health. The CDR3 loop is CASRSASTDTQYF. Here the CDR3 DNA reads TGTGCCAGCAGGAGCGCTAGCACAGATACGCAGTATTTT.